Below are 18 T cell receptor beta chains sequenced from a single sample in a study of T cell repertoires in cytomegalovirus infection (dated by TCRdb to about 2019). Reads for this sample came from an Illumina HiSeq 1500. Starting from the raw public reads, TCRdb applied fastp trimming at Q25, assembled clones with MiXCR and retained in-frame beta chains. Rows are combined by CDR3 protein, so each entry shows the most common genes and DNA. This sample lists under 200,000 distinct CDR3 sequences; roughly 28% were detected once. The top ten hold around 29% of the sample. Sample: PBMCs. These receptors came from a human donor in good health (CMV status not recorded). Some clones in this sample may be carry-over from other donors' samples.

CDR3 DNA sequence: TGTGCCAGCAGTTTCGGCCTACAGAACACTGAAGCTTTCTTT. This translates into CASSFGLQNTEAFF. The rearrangement joins TRBV12-3 or TRBV12-4 to TRBJ1-1; D remains unclear. This CDR3 spans 14 amino acids. V shed 3 bases and J shed 1 base, with 9 bases lying between them.

This clonotype occurred a few times. The chain links TRBV29-1 to TRBJ2-2, with D unclear. V dropped 7 bases and J dropped 4 bases, with 10 bases sitting between them. The CDR3 is 12 amino acids. Germline V gives CDR1 SQVTM, CDR2 ANQGSEA. The CDR3 DNA is TGCAGCGCCGGTGACCGCACCGGGGAGCTGTTTTTT. Translating it yields CSAGDRTGELFF.

There are a few counts of this clonotype. The chain carries TRBV7-2 and TRBJ1-6; the D is unclear. The length of the CDR3 is 15 residues. Trimming took 5 bases from V and 5 from J, leaving 13 bases between them. Germline V lookup: CDR1 SGHTA, CDR2 FQGNSA. The CDR3 reads CASSPLIGDNSPLHF. Here the CDR3 DNA reads TGTGCCAGCAGCCCCCTGATCGGGGATAATTCACCCCTCCACTTT.

The chain carries TRBV12-3 or TRBV12-4 and TRBJ2-1; either TRBD1 or TRBD2 may fit D (5 bases each). Trimming removed 7 bases at V and 0 bases at J, with 13 bases between. This CDR3 comprises 15 residues. CDR3 nucleotide sequence: TGTGCCAGCATGGTGGGGACCCCCTCCTACAATGAGCAGTTCTTC. Translation: CASMVGTPSYNEQFF.

Only a few counts were recorded for this clonotype. V and J are TRBV19 and TRBJ2-6; D call uncertain. This CDR3 is built from 15 residues. CDR1 and CDR2 from the germline V gene are LNHDA and SQIVND (reference sequence). Trimming stripped 5 bases from V and 2 bases from J, with 10 bases between. The CDR3 DNA reads as TGTGCCAGTAGTCTCTCAAAAGCTGGGGCCAACGTCCTGACTTTC. Translating gives CASSLSKAGANVLTF.

This clonotype was detected a few times. V and J are TRBV5-5 and TRBJ1-2; 8 nucleotides match TRBD1. The CDR3 is 18 amino acids. Germline-derived CDR1 and CDR2 are SGHKS and YYEKEE (reference sequence). The ends lost 4 bases at V and 5 bases at J; junction bases unmatched: 19. The CDR3 protein is CASSRTHQGTGQSYGYTF. The CDR3 DNA is TGTGCCAGCAGCCGGACCCACCAAGGGACAGGTCAATCGTATGGCTACACCTTC. Full variable domain (outside the CDR3, taken from reference TRBV5-5 and TRBJ1-2): DAGVTQSPTHLIKTRGQQVTLRCSPISGHKSVSWYQQVLGQGPQFIFQYYEKEERGRGNFPDRFSARQFPNYSSELNVNALLLGDSALYLCASSRTHQGTGQSYGYTFGSGTRLTVV.

The chain uses TRBV11-2 and TRBJ1-1, with TRBD1 matching over 9 bases. CDR3 length: 18 amino acids. V lost 1 base and J lost 3; bases outside the gene matches: 12. CDR1 is SGHAT, CDR2 FQNNGV, per germline. Written as DNA, the CDR3 is TGTGCCAGCAGCTTAGGGGACGGGACAGGGTTTTTGGACACTGAAGCTTTCTTT. Translated: CASSLGDGTGFLDTEAFF. Together with reference TRBV11-2 and TRBJ1-1, the CDR3 gives the full variable domain: EAGVAQSPRYKIIEKRQSVAFWCNPISGHATLYWYQQILGQGPKLLIQFQNNGVVDDSQLPKDRFSAERLKGVDSTLKIQPAKLEDSAVYLCASSLGDGTGFLDTEAFFGQGTRLTVV.

This clonotype was picked up a small number of times. CDR3 sequence (DNA): TGTGCTAGTGGACCACAGGGGGTCACTGAAGCTTTCTTT. It encodes CASGPQGVTEAFF. The chain carries TRBV12-5 and TRBJ1-1; 8 bases align to TRBD1. The CDR3 runs to 13 residues. Germline V gene data show CDR1 as LGHNT and CDR2 as FRNRAP. J gave up 4 bases and V 6 bases, and 4 bases lay outside the gene matches.

This clonotype was observed a handful of times. The chain links TRBV7-2 to TRBJ2-3; 11 bases map to TRBD2. J lost 3 bases, V lost 5 bases, and 4 bases had no gene match. There are 15 residues in the CDR3. CDR1 and CDR2 (germline): SGHTA, FQGNSA. CDR3 in amino acids: CASSRSGGGTDTQYF. CDR3 in DNA: TGTGCCAGCAGCCGTAGCGGGGGGGGGACAGATACGCAGTATTTT.

This clonotype showed up just a few times. Here the CDR3 reads CASSSSDRGPHTDTQYF. The CDR3 nucleotides are TGTGCCAGCAGCTCTTCTGACAGGGGACCCCACACAGATACGCAGTATTTT. The chain joins TRBV5-4 to TRBJ2-3; 8 positions match TRBD1. The CDR3 totals 17 residues. CDR1 and CDR2 (germline): SGHNT, YYREEE (reference sequence). After removal of 3 bases from V and 2 bases from J, the junction contained 11 bases not matched to a gene. The variable domain in full, completed from reference TRBV5-4 and TRBJ2-3, reads ETGVTQSPTHLIKTRGQQVTLRCSSQSGHNTVSWYQQALGQGPQFIFQYYREEENGRGNFPPRFSGLQFPNYSSELNVNALELDDSALYLCASSSSDRGPHTDTQYFGPGTRLTVL.

This clonotype appeared a few times. V usage is TRBV29-1 and J usage is TRBJ1-2, with D tentatively TRBD1 (5 bases). Germline assignment: CDR1 SQVTM and CDR2 ANQGSEA. V was clipped by 2 bases and J by 8 bases, with 15 bases between them. CDR3 length: 13 residues. The CDR3 DNA reads as TGCAGCGTTGAACTTCGGGGGAGGGGCGGCTACACCTTC. This codes for CSVELRGRGGYTF.

The chain combines TRBV12-3 or TRBV12-4 with TRBJ1-5; maybe TRBD1 (5 bases). The CDR3 length is 17 residues. Deletions cut 6 bases from V and 6 bases from J, with 24 bases between. The CDR3 DNA sequence: TGTGCCAGCAGCTTGAGGTGGTATGGGGGTCGTGGTCAGCCCCAGCATTTT. It codes for CASSLRWYGGRGQPQHF.

In its sample, this clonotype was seen many times. The chain couples TRBV19 to TRBJ1-5, with D possibly matching TRBD1 (6 bases). V was cut by 6 bases and J by 1 base, with 10 bases left in between. This CDR3 region has 14 residues. CDR1 and CDR2 (germline): LNHDA, SQIVND (reference sequence). The CDR3 loop reads CASRRTVSNQPQHF. For the CDR3, the DNA is TGTGCCAGTAGAAGGACAGTCAGCAATCAGCCCCAGCATTTT.

Only a few counts were recorded for this clonotype. The genes are TRBV29-1 and TRBJ1-1; 7 bases agree with TRBD1. V shed 2 bases, J shed 7 bases, and the junction held 7 bases outside the gene matches. The CDR3 sequence is 13 residues long. CDR1 SQVTM and CDR2 ANQGSEA come from the germline V gene. CDR3 residues: CSVEPQPGGEAFF. Written as DNA, the CDR3 is TGCAGCGTTGAACCACAACCAGGGGGTGAAGCTTTCTTT.

This clonotype came up a few times. The chain couples TRBV19 to TRBJ2-7, with TRBD1 identical over 8 bases. The CDR3 loop spans 14 amino acids. The junction had 8 bases not matched to a gene; V was cut back by 6 bases and J by 4 bases. The V gene's germline CDR1 is LNHDA and CDR2 SQIVND (reference sequence). The DNA for the CDR3 is TGTGCCAGTAGCGATACGGGACAGGCATACGAGCAGTACTTC. Protein: CASSDTGQAYEQYF.

This clonotype came up a few times. The chain has TRBV6-6 and TRBJ2-3; TRBD2 aligns across 9 bases. V was clipped by 2 bases and J by 2 bases; unmatched bases: 2. Germline-derived CDR1 and CDR2 are MNHNY and SVGAGI (reference sequence). The CDR3 contains 15 residues. CDR3 DNA: TGTGCCAGCAGTTACCAGCGGGGGGACACAGATACGCAGTATTTT. This codes for CASSYQRGDTDTQYF.

The gene calls are TRBV20-1 and TRBJ1-1, with D maybe TRBD1 (5 bases). Trimming took 0 bases from V and 1 from J, leaving 18 bases between them. The CDR3 has 17 residues. Per germline, CDR1 DFQATT and CDR2 SNEGSKA (reference sequence). CDR3 region: CSARDPRQRGGNTEAFF. The CDR3 bases are TGCAGTGCTAGAGATCCAAGACAACGGGGGGGGAACACTGAAGCTTTCTTT.

The chain is built from TRBV6-1 and TRBJ1-6, with 7 bases fitting TRBD1. V trimming: 10 bases; J trimming: 0 bases; junction bases outside the gene matches: 12. The germline gives CDR1 MNHNS, CDR2 SASEGT. CDR3 size: 17 residues. The CDR3 region is CATGRQGGSSYNSPLHF. The CDR3 nucleotides are TGTGCCACGGGGAGACAGGGTGGGAGCTCCTATAATTCACCCCTCCACTTT.